These T cell receptor beta chains were read from a single sample in a study of blood T cell repertoires in COVID-19. The protocol was immunoSEQ multiplex PCR, while the TCRdb copy is restricted to in-frame clones and leaves out a portion. Of tens of thousands of clones in the sample, roughly 88% were seen once. Sequencing used peripheral blood. These receptors were collected from a human donor in a cohort sampled during active COVID-19. CDR3s include the opening cysteine and the closing phenylalanine or tryptophan.

CDR3 length,V gene,J gene,CDR3 protein
15,TRBV4-2,TRBJ1-2,CASSLSAGVGYGYTF
13,TRBV12-3/TRBV12-4,TRBJ1-6,CASSLSLNSPLHF
18,TRBV7-2,TRBJ2-7,CASSLVGATSGRASEQYF
14,TRBV15,TRBJ2-7,CATSTRQGFYEQYF
14,TRBV7-2,TRBJ2-1,CASRSGGSYNEQFF
14,TRBV27,TRBJ2-6,CASSHYSGANVLTF
15,TRBV27,TRBJ2-1,CASTDGTSAYNEQFF
15,TRBV20-1,TRBJ2-7,CSASPISRGPYEQYF
16,TRBV7-8,TRBJ2-7,CASSLFVYRSAYEQYF
12,TRBV6-5,TRBJ1-2,CASSYGGYGYTF
13,TRBV27,TRBJ2-7,CASSLAGPYEQYF
12,TRBV6-1,TRBJ1-5,CASSDNNQPQHF
14,TRBV19,TRBJ1-5,CASNPGQGGQPQHF
15,TRBV4-3,TRBJ1-6,CASSQDGGNNSPLHF
13,TRBV29-1,TRBJ2-1,CSVQGGIYNEQFF
15,TRBV9,TRBJ2-3,CASSVGSGGTDTQYF
12,TRBV28,TRBJ1-1,CASSLLNTEAFF
14,TRBV5-1,TRBJ1-2,CASSARTDIGGYTF
16,TRBV15,TRBJ1-6,CATSRGPGQGYSPLHF
15,TRBV19,TRBJ1-5,CASSIDRLGGVSQHF
15,TRBV28,TRBJ2-6,CASLTGGSGANVLTF
15,TRBV7-9,TRBJ1-4,CASRPTGGPVEKLFF
14,TRBV7-2,TRBJ1-1,CASRPGQGGTEAFF
13,TRBV11-1,TRBJ1-5,CASSRTDNQPQHF
13,TRBV10-2,TRBJ2-7,CASTRGTSYEQYF
18,TRBV28,TRBJ1-1,CASSLWQGHLLRNTEAFF
14,TRBV6-6,TRBJ1-2,CASRTGGERNGYTF
12,TRBV27,TRBJ1-2,CASSLPGFGYTF
16,TRBV24-1,TRBJ2-7,CATTDRTSGSSYEQYF
19,TRBV3-1/TRBV3-2,TRBJ2-5,CASSQESYGSGGPRETQYF
15,TRBV13,TRBJ2-7,CASSLGQGRFYEQYF
15,TRBV10-2,TRBJ2-2,CASSKGQGGTGELFF
14,TRBV4-3,TRBJ1-4,CASSQGWPSEKLFF
15,TRBV27,TRBJ2-3,CASSPELDTTDTQYF
13,TRBV4-3,TRBJ1-1,CASSLGRGTEAFF
16,TRBV7-8,TRBJ1-3,CASSQGAASSGNTIYF
14,TRBV15,TRBJ1-2,CATSRTVLSRGYTF
15,TRBV10-3,TRBJ1-1,CAISESGQGATEAFF
14,TRBV19,TRBJ1-1,CASSRGGMNTEAFF
18,TRBV28,TRBJ1-5,CASNHHGAGWISNQPQHF
15,TRBV28,TRBJ1-5,CASSFPGASNQPQHF
17,TRBV15,TRBJ2-6,CATSGTSGGAGANVLTF
14,TRBV19,TRBJ1-4,CASSLGQGLEKLFF
16,TRBV28,TRBJ2-7,CASHVHSRVRAGEQYF
15,TRBV20-1,TRBJ2-7,CSASLGEAYSYEQYF
13,TRBV4-3,TRBJ2-7,CASSRGGTYEQYF
18,TRBV4-3,TRBJ2-3,CASSQDEIAGEVSDTQYF
17,TRBV23-1,TRBJ2-7,CASSLSPGTPRGNEQYF
14,TRBV4-3,TRBJ2-7,CASSRGRLTDEQYF
16,TRBV15,TRBJ1-3,CATSRVNTHYGNTIYF
16,TRBV5-1,TRBJ2-3,CASSGSVRTSTDTQYF
14,TRBV4-1,TRBJ2-7,CASSPRGGDNEQYF
13,TRBV11-3,TRBJ2-2,CASSPGGTGELFF
14,TRBV27,TRBJ1-1,CASSFGGLRDEAFF